This is a list of T cell receptor beta chains from one sample in a study of blood T cell repertoires in COVID-19. This table comes from immunoSEQ multiplex PCR, and its TCRdb copy is limited to in-frame clones, with some not included. Of approximately 140,000 clones listed, about 87% are singletons. The source material was peripheral blood. Receptors were obtained from an elderly man with acute or convalescent COVID-19. Both conserved end residues are part of each CDR3. The D gene is left open where the match is weak. A clone size is listed for some rows: how often the clone was seen (once, few, many), or a class if it is expanded.

TRBJ1-6,once,TRBV5-1,NA,CASSLARGNSPLHF,TGCGCCAGCAGCTTGGCCAGGGGAAATTCACCCCTCCACTTT
TRBJ2-1,once,TRBV5-1,NA,CASSLSGARWNEQFF,TGCGCCAGCAGCTTGTCAGGCGCAAGGTGGAATGAGCAGTTCTTC
TRBJ2-7,NA,TRBV5-4,TRBD1,CASSFWTGNYEQYF,TGTGCCAGCAGCTTCTGGACAGGGAACTACGAGCAGTACTTC
TRBJ1-6,few,TRBV27,NA,CASSLSFLSPLHF,TGTGCCAGCAGTTTATCGTTCCTTTCACCCCTCCACTTT
TRBJ1-3,NA,TRBV11-2,NA,CASSLDRTSGNTIYF,TGTGCCAGCAGCTTAGACAGGACATCTGGAAACACCATATATTTT
TRBJ1-2,NA,TRBV7-3,NA,CASSLTWQGGGYTF,TGTGCCAGCAGCTTAACGTGGCAGGGTGGTGGCTACACCTTC
TRBJ2-3,NA,TRBV19,TRBD2,CASSTYPSGSSTDTQYF,TGTGCCAGTAGTACTTACCCTAGCGGGTCAAGCACAGATACGCAGTATTTT
TRBJ2-5,NA,TRBV18,TRBD1,CASSLDRAGETQYF,TGTGCCAGCTCACTGGACAGGGCGGGTGAGACCCAGTACTTC
TRBJ1-2,NA,TRBV3-1/TRBV3-2,NA,CASSQEWRTNYGYTF,TGTGCCAGCAGCCAAGAATGGAGGACTAACTATGGCTACACCTTC
TRBJ2-1,NA,TRBV5-4,TRBD1,CASNNPQGINEQFF,TGTGCCAGCAACAACCCACAGGGGATCAATGAGCAGTTCTTC
TRBJ2-2,once,TRBV19,TRBD1,CASSIAGGADTGELFF,TGTGCCAGTAGTATAGCAGGGGGCGCGGACACCGGGGAGCTGTTTTTT
TRBJ1-2,NA,TRBV2,TRBD1,CASRDRTNYGYTF,TGTGCCAGCAGGGACAGGACTAACTATGGCTACACCTTC
TRBJ2-5,NA,TRBV19,NA,CASSISIQETQYF,TGTGCCAGTAGTATTTCTATTCAAGAGACCCAGTACTTC
TRBJ1-4,NA,TRBV15,NA,CATSRGARASNEKLFF,TGTGCCACCAGCAGAGGCGCGAGGGCCTCTAATGAAAAACTGTTTTTT
TRBJ1-5,NA,TRBV3-1/TRBV3-2,NA,CASSQLQNQPQHF,TGTGCCAGCAGCCAACTGCAGAATCAGCCCCAGCATTTT
TRBJ1-1,NA,TRBV6-5,NA,CASSYEGRNTEAFF,TGTGCCAGCAGTTATGAGGGTCGAAACACTGAAGCTTTCTTT
TRBJ2-1,NA,TRBV27,TRBD1,CASSQGTGGNEQFF,TGTGCCAGCTCCCAAGGGACAGGGGGCAATGAGCAGTTCTTC
TRBJ2-5,few,TRBV11-2,NA,CASSSRGQETQYF,TGTGCCAGCAGCTCCCGGGGCCAAGAGACCCAGTACTTC
TRBJ2-1,once,TRBV5-4,NA,CASTRGGTPSYNEQFF,TGTGCCAGCACTAGGGGAGGGACACCATCCTACAATGAGCAGTTCTTC
TRBJ2-1,NA,TRBV24-1,NA,CATSDSPGYNEQFF,TGTGCCACCAGTGACAGCCCAGGATACAATGAGCAGTTCTTC
TRBJ2-5,NA,TRBV5-1,TRBD2,CASSAGAAGGETQYF,TGCGCCAGCAGCGCGGGAGCCGCCGGAGGAGAGACCCAGTACTTC
TRBJ2-1,NA,TRBV6-2/TRBV6-3,TRBD2,CASSYSPASGSLNEQFF,TGTGCCAGCAGTTACTCTCCAGCTAGCGGGAGTTTGAATGAGCAGTTCTTC
TRBJ1-1,once,TRBV5-1,NA,CASSLESEVNTEAFF,TGCGCCAGCAGCTTGGAGTCAGAAGTAAACACTGAAGCTTTCTTT
TRBJ1-5,many,TRBV28,NA,CASSPGRKQPQHF,TGTGCCAGCAGCCCAGGTCGAAAACAGCCCCAGCATTTT
TRBJ2-1,once,TRBV9,TRBD2,CASSLTGTSSYNEQFF,TGTGCCAGCAGCTTAACCGGGACTAGCTCCTACAATGAGCAGTTCTTC
TRBJ1-3,few,TRBV5-1,NA,CASSLEQGGTGNTIYF,TGCGCCAGCAGCTTAGAGCAGGGCGGCACTGGAAACACCATATATTTT
TRBJ2-3,few,TRBV5-4,NA,CASSTGPLQRRGF,TGTGCCAGCAGCACGGGACCATTGCAGAGGCGGGGTTTT
TRBJ2-5,once,TRBV9,TRBD2,CASSGRRGGGETQYF,TGTGCCAGCAGCGGCCGTCGGGGGGGCGGAGAGACCCAGTACTTC
TRBJ2-1,once,TRBV24-1,NA,CATSDLEPFKQFF,TGTGCCACCAGTGACCTAGAACCTTTTAAGCAGTTCTTC
TRBJ2-1,NA,TRBV29-1,NA,CSVDRASYNEQFF,TGCAGCGTTGACAGGGCCTCCTACAATGAGCAGTTCTTC
TRBJ2-7,few,TRBV7-8,NA,CASSLWSGQYEQYF,TGTGCCAGCAGCTTATGGTCAGGCCAATACGAGCAGTACTTC
TRBJ2-7,few,TRBV5-1,TRBD2,CASSLAGPSGYEQYF,TGCGCCAGCAGCTTGGCAGGTCCTAGCGGCTACGAGCAGTACTTC
TRBJ2-2,NA,TRBV5-1,NA,CASRWQGAGELFF,TGCGCCAGCAGGTGGCAAGGGGCCGGGGAGCTGTTTTTT
TRBJ2-7,NA,TRBV19,TRBD1,CASKDRGEQYF,TGTGCCAGTAAAGACAGGGGCGAGCAGTACTTC
TRBJ2-3,NA,TRBV5-5,NA,CASSPSGGIVDTQYF,TGTGCCAGCAGCCCGTCCGGGGGAATTGTGGATACGCAGTATTTT
TRBJ1-1,NA,TRBV6-5,NA,CASRGGGRTFF,TGTGCCAGCAGAGGGGGGGGGAGGACTTTCTTT
TRBJ1-6,few,TRBV30,NA,CAWSKRGSSYNSPLHF,TGTGCCTGGAGTAAAAGGGGGAGCTCCTATAATTCACCCCTCCACTTT
TRBJ1-1,NA,TRBV6-5,NA,CASSLGGNTEAFF,TGTGCCAGCAGTCTCGGGGGGAACACTGAAGCTTTCTTT
TRBJ2-1,NA,TRBV2,TRBD1,CASSIDRGDPHEQFF,TGTGCCAGCAGTATTGACAGGGGCGATCCCCATGAGCAGTTCTTC
TRBJ1-2,NA,TRBV30,NA,CAWSARGLPFYGYTF,TGTGCCTGGAGTGCTCGGGGTCTACCTTTCTATGGCTACACCTTC
TRBJ2-7,few,TRBV9,NA,CASSVGITESYEQYF,TGTGCCAGCAGCGTAGGGATAACAGAAAGTTACGAGCAGTACTTC
TRBJ2-1,NA,TRBV11-2,TRBD2,CASSSFRGLAGDNEQFF,TGTGCCAGCAGCTCCTTCAGAGGACTAGCGGGAGACAATGAGCAGTTCTTC
TRBJ2-5,NA,TRBV5-1,TRBD2,CASSLGTSGSNGETQYF,TGCGCCAGCAGCTTGGGGACTAGCGGGAGTAACGGGGAGACCCAGTACTTC
TRBJ1-1,NA,TRBV4-1,TRBD1,CASSPGTGLRTEAFF,TGCGCCAGCAGCCCCGGGACAGGGTTACGGACTGAAGCTTTCTTT
TRBJ1-1,NA,TRBV19,NA,CASSITVNTEAFF,TGTGCCAGTAGTATAACGGTAAACACTGAAGCTTTCTTT
TRBJ1-5,NA,TRBV4-1,NA,CASSQGGRGRYSNQPQHF,TGCGCCAGCAGCCAAGGGGGTCGGGGGAGGTACAGCAATCAGCCCCAGCATTTT
TRBJ2-1,once,TRBV5-1,TRBD2,CASSLGGPGNEQFF,TGCGCCAGCAGTCTGGGAGGGCCCGGTAATGAGCAGTTCTTC
TRBJ2-7,NA,TRBV3-1/TRBV3-2,NA,CASSQILQAGEQYF,TGTGCCAGCAGCCAGATCTTGCAGGCTGGCGAGCAGTACTTC